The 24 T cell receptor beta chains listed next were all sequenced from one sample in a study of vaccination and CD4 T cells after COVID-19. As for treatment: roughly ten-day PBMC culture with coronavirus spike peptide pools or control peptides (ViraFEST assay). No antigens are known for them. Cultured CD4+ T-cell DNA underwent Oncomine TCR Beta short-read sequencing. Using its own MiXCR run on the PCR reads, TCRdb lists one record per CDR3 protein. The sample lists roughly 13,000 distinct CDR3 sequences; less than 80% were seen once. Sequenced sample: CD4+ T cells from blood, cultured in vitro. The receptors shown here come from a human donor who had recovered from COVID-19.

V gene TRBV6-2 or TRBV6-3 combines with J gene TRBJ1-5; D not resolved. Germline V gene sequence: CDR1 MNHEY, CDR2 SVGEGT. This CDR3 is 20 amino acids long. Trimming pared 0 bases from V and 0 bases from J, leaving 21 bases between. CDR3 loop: CASSYSRVDGQLYSNQPQHF. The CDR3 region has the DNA TGTGCCAGCAGTTACTCGAGGGTCGATGGGCAGTTATATAGCAATCAGCCCCAGCATTTT.

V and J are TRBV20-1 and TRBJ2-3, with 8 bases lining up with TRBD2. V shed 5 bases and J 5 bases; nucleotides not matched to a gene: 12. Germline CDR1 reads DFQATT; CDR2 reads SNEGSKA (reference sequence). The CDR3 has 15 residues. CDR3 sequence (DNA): TGCAGTGCTGAGGCTCTCGGGAGGGCCCAAGATACGCAGTATTTT. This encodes CSAEALGRAQDTQYF.

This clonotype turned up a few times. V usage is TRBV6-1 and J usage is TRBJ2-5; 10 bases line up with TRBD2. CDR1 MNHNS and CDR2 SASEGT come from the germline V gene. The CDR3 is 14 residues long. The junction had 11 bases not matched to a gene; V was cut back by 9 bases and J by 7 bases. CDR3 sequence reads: CASRAGGPIGTQYF. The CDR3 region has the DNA TGTGCCAGTAGAGCGGGAGGGCCAATTGGGACCCAGTACTTC.

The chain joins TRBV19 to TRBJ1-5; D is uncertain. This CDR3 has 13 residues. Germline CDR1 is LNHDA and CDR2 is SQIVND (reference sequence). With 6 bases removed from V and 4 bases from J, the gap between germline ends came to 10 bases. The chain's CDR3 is CASSLTENQPQHF. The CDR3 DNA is TGTGCCAGTAGCCTAACTGAGAATCAGCCCCAGCATTTT.

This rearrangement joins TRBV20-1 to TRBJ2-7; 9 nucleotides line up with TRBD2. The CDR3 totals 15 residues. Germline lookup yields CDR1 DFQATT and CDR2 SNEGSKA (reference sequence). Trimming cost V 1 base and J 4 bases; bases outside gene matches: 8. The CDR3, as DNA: TGCAGTGCTAGAGGGGCTAGCGGGAAAGGGTACGAGCAGTACTTC. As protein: CSARGASGKGYEQYF.

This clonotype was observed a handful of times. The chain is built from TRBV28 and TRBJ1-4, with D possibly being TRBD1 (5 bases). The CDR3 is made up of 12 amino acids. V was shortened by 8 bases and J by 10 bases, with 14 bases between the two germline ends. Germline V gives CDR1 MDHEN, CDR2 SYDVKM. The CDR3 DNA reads TGTGCCAGCCGGAGGTCCGGGGGAAAACTGTTTTTT. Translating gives CASRRSGGKLFF. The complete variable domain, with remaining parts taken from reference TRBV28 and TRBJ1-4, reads DVKVTQSSRYLVKRTGEKVFLECVQDMDHENMFWYRQDPGLGLRLIYFSYDVKMKEKGDIPEGYSVSREKKERFSLILESASTNQTSMYLCASRRSGGKLFFGSGTQLSVL.

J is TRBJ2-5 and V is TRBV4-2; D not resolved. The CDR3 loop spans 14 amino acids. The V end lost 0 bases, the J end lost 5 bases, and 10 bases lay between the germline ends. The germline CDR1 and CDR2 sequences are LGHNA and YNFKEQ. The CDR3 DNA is TGTGCCAGCAGCCAAGATGCCGTATCGGAGACCCAGTACTTC. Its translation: CASSQDAVSETQYF.

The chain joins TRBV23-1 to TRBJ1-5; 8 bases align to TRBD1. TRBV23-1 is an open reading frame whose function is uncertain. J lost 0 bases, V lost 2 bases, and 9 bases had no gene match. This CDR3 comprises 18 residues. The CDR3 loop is CASSQHGQDRVSNQPQHF. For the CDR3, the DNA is TGCGCCAGCAGTCAACATGGACAGGACAGGGTTAGCAATCAGCCCCAGCATTTT.

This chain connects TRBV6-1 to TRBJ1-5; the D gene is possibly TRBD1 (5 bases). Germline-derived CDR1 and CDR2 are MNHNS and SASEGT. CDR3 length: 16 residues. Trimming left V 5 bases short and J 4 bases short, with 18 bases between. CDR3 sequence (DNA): TGTGCCAGCAGTCGATCCGCCGGGGGGTCGAATCAGCCCCAGCATTTT. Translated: CASSRSAGGSNQPQHF.

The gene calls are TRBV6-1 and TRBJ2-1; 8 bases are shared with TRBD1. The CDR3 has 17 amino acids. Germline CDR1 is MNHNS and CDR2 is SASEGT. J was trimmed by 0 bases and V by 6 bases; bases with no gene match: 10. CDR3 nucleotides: TGTGCCAGCAGGCTCCGGGACAGGATGGACTCCTACAATGAGCAGTTCTTC. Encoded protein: CASRLRDRMDSYNEQFF.

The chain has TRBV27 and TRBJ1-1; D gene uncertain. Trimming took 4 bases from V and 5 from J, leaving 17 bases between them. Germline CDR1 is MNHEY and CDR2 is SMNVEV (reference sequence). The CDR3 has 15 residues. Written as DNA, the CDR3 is TGTGCCAGCAGTTCGGTGGGGAACCTGGGGACTGAAGCTTTCTTT. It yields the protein CASSSVGNLGTEAFF.

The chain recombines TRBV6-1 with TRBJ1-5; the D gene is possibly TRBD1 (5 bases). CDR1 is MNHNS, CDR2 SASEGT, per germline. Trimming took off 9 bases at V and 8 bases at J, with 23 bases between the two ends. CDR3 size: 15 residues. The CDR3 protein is CASTTAGPALEPQHF. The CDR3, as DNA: TGTGCCAGTACCACCGCGGGGCCAGCTTTGGAGCCCCAGCATTTT.

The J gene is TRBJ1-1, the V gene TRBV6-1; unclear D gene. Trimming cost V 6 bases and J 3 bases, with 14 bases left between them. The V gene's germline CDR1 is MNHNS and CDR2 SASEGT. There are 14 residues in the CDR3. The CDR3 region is CASRYSLGYTEAFF. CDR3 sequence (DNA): TGTGCCAGCAGGTATTCCCTCGGGTACACTGAAGCTTTCTTT.

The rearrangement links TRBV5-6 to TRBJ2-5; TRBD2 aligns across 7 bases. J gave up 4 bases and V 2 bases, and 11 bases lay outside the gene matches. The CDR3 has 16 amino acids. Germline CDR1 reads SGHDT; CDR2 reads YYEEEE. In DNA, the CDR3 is TGTGCCAGCAGCTTACTCGAGGGAGGGCGTTTAGAGACCCAGTACTTC. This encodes CASSLLEGGRLETQYF. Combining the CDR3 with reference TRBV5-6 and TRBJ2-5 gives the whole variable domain DAGVTQSPTHLIKTRGQQVTLRCSPKSGHDTVSWYQQALGQGPQFIFQYYEEEERQRGNFPDRFSGHQFPNYSSELNVNALLLGDSALYLCASSLLEGGRLETQYFGPGTRLLVL.

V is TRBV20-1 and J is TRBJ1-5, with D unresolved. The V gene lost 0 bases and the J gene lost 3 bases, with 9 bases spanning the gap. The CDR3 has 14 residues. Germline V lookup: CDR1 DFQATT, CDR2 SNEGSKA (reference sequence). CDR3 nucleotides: TGCAGTGCTAGAGATGGGAGCTTCAATCAGCCCCAGCATTTT. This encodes CSARDGSFNQPQHF.

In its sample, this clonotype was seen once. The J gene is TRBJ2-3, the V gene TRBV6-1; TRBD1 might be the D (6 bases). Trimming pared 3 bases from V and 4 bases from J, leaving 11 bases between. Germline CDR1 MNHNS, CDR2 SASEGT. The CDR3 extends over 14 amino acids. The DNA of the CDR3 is TGTGCCAGCAGTGACAGGGGTGGTCCAGATACGCAGTATTTT. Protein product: CASSDRGGPDTQYF.

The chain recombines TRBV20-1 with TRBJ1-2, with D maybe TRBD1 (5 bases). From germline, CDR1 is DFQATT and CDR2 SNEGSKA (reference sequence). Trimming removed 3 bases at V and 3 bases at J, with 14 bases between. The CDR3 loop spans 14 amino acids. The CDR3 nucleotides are TGCAGTGCTAGGACAGCCTCGGGGGACTATGGCTACACCTTC. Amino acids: CSARTASGDYGYTF.

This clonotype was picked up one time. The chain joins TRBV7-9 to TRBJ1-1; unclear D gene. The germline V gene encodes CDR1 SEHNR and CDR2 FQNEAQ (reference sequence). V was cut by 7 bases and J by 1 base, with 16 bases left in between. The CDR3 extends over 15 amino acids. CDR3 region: CASMWVSQPNTEAFF. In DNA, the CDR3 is TGTGCCAGCATGTGGGTCAGTCAGCCGAACACTGAAGCTTTCTTT.

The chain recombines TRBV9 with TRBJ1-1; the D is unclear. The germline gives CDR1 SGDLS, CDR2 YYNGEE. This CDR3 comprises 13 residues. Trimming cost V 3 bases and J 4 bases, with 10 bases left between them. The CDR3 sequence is CASSAGPATEAFF. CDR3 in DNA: TGTGCCAGCAGCGCTGGACCGGCCACTGAAGCTTTCTTT.

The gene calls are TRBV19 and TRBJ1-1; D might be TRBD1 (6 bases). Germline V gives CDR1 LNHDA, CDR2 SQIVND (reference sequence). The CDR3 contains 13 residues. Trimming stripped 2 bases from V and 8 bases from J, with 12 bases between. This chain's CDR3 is CASSIPGTPEAFF. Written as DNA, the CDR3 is TGTGCCAGTAGTATACCCGGGACACCAGAAGCTTTCTTT.

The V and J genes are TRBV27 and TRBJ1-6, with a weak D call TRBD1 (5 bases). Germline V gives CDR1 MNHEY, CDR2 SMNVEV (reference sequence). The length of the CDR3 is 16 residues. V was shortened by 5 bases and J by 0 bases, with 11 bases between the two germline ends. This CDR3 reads CASSPRQSSYNSPLHF. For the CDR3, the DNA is TGTGCCAGCAGTCCCCGACAGAGCTCCTATAATTCACCCCTCCACTTT.

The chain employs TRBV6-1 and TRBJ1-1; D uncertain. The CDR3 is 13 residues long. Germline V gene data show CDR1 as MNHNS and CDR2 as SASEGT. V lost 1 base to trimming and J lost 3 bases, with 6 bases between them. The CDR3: CASSEGRDTEAFF. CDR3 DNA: TGTGCCAGCAGTGAAGGACGGGACACTGAAGCTTTCTTT.

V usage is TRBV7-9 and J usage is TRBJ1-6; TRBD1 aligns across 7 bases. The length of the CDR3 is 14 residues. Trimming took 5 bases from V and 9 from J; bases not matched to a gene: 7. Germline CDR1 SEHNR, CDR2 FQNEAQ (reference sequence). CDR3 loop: CASSPDRETSPLHF. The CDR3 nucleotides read TGTGCCAGCAGCCCCGACAGGGAAACTTCACCCCTCCACTTT.

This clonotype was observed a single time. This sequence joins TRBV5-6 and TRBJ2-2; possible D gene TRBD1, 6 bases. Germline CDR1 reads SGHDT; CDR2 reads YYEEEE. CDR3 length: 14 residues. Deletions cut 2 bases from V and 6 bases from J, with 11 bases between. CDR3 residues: CASSFTGSPGELFF. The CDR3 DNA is TGTGCCAGCAGCTTTACAGGGTCCCCCGGGGAGCTGTTTTTT.